One and the same sample provided the 16 T cell receptor beta chains below, sequenced in a study of OX40 agonist ivuxolimab in advanced cancers. Profiling relied on immunoSEQ multiplex PCR, and the TCRdb table lists in-frame clones only, not all of them. The repertoire consists of about 65,000 clones, with 87% occurring once and the leading ten covering 0.38%. Sequences were derived from CD4+ or CD8+ T cells sorted from blood, sampled in a trial of the OX40 agonist ivuxolimab. The origin of the receptors is an adult with an advanced solid tumor such as melanoma, head and neck, liver or kidney cancer.

The chain is built from TRBV2 and TRBJ1-1, with D maybe TRBD1 (5 bases). The germline V and J ends were trimmed by 6 bases and 2 bases, with 10 bases remaining between them. CDR1 is SNHLY, CDR2 FYNNEI, per germline. The CDR3 has 13 residues. DNA of the CDR3: TGTGCCAGCAGCGTGGGACTCAACACTGAAGCTTTCTTT. Its protein product is CASSVGLNTEAFF.

CDR3 coding DNA: TGTGCCAGCAGCGAACAGGGGGGCGAGCAGTACTTC. This codes for CASSEQGGEQYF. The chain has TRBV11-3 and TRBJ2-7; 8 bases map to TRBD1. CDR1 is SGHNT, CDR2 YENEEA, per germline. Trimming took 5 bases from V and 6 from J; bases not matched to a gene: 3. The CDR3 is 12 residues long.

This chain connects TRBV5-8 to TRBJ2-1, with a weak D call TRBD2 (5 bases). There are 16 residues in the CDR3. The V gene lost 3 bases and the J gene lost 5 bases, with 18 bases spanning the gap. CDR1 SGHTS and CDR2 YDEGEE come from the germline V gene. The CDR3 sequence: CASSSSASSFNNEQFF. CDR3 nucleotides: TGTGCCAGCAGCTCCAGTGCTAGCTCGTTTAACAATGAGCAGTTCTTC.

The rearrangement joins TRBV21-1 to TRBJ1-5; TRBD1, the D gene given by the table, was not confirmed from the DNA. TRBV21-1 is assigned pseudogene status. The CDR3 is made up of 15 amino acids. The CDR3 DNA reads as TGTGCCAGCAGCAAAGATGTGACACCCCATCAGCCCCAGCATTTT. Protein: CASSKDVTPHQPQHF.

The chain carries TRBV9 and TRBJ1-2; TRBD1 is a possible D gene (6 bases). Germline loops: CDR1 SGDLS, CDR2 YYNGEE. Trimming removed 0 bases from V and 5 bases from J, with 17 bases in between. This CDR3 spans 16 amino acids. The CDR3 DNA reads TGTGCCAGCAGCGTAGAGGGACACGGGCTAAAATATGGCTACACCTTC. This codes for CASSVEGHGLKYGYTF. Full variable domain (missing parts from reference TRBV9 and TRBJ1-2): DSGVTQTPKHLITATGQRVTLRCSPRSGDLSVYWYQQSLDQGLQFLIQYYNGEERAKGNILERFSAQQFPDLHSELNLSSLELGDSALYFCASSVEGHGLKYGYTFGSGTRLTVV.

This sequence joins TRBV5-1 and TRBJ2-2, with TRBD1 as a possible D gene (6 bases). V shed 4 bases and J shed 6 bases, with 13 bases lying between them. The CDR3 spans 14 residues. Germline V gene sequence: CDR1 SGHRS, CDR2 YFSETQ. The CDR3 loop reads CASSDKQGPGELFF. CDR3 DNA: TGCGCCAGCAGCGACAAACAGGGCCCCGGGGAGCTGTTTTTT.

This rearrangement joins TRBV9 to TRBJ2-1; TRBD2 agrees at 7 bases. The CDR3 spans 15 residues. V dropped 4 bases and J dropped 3; count of bases not matched to a gene: 7. Germline V gene sequence: CDR1 SGDLS, CDR2 YYNGEE. The CDR3 sequence: CASSPLAGDYNEQFF. CDR3 bases: TGTGCCAGCAGCCCCCTGGCGGGGGACTACAATGAGCAGTTCTTC.

This rearrangement joins TRBV6-6 to TRBJ1-5; D gene uncertain. Trimming left V 6 bases short and J 0 bases short, with 12 bases between. This CDR3 is built from 15 residues. Germline V gene sequence: CDR1 MNHNY, CDR2 SVGAGI (reference sequence). The CDR3 sequence: CASSFDINSNQPQHF. CDR3 coding DNA: TGTGCCAGCAGCTTCGACATTAATAGCAATCAGCCCCAGCATTTT.

The gene calls are TRBV5-4 and TRBJ2-7; possibly TRBD1 for D (6 bases). The germline CDR1 and CDR2 sequences are SGHNT and YYREEE (reference sequence). V lost 4 bases, J lost 3 bases, and 17 bases lay in between. This CDR3 is 15 amino acids long. The CDR3 loop reads CASSQEETGIYEQYF. DNA for the CDR3: TGTGCCAGCAGCCAAGAGGAAACAGGGATCTACGAGCAGTACTTC.

The chain links TRBV30 to TRBJ2-5; D not resolved. CDR1 and CDR2 (germline): GTSNPN, SVGIG (reference sequence). The germline V and J ends were trimmed by 3 bases and 2 bases, with 1 base remaining between them. The CDR3 has 10 amino acids. CDR3 in DNA: TGTGCCTGGAGACAAGAGACCCAGTACTTC. Translating it yields CAWRQETQYF.

The chain combines TRBV18 with TRBJ1-6; D may be TRBD1 (6 bases). Germline CDR1 is KGHSH and CDR2 is LQKENI. This CDR3 region has 14 residues. Trimming took off 4 bases at V and 3 bases at J, with 7 bases between the two ends. This CDR3 reads CASSRQVYNSPLHF. CDR3 in DNA: TGTGCCAGCTCACGACAGGTCTATAATTCACCCCTCCACTTT.

The chain couples TRBV5-4 to TRBJ2-1; 9 positions agree with TRBD1. Germline-derived CDR1 and CDR2 are SGHNT and YYREEE (reference sequence). This CDR3 comprises 16 residues. With 4 bases clipped from V and 2 bases from J, the junction kept 7 bases outside the gene matches. CDR3 sequence reads: CASSIPTGGTYNEQFF. The DNA of the CDR3 is TGTGCCAGCAGCATCCCGACAGGGGGGACCTACAATGAGCAGTTCTTC.

V usage is TRBV6-5 and J usage is TRBJ2-2; 7 nucleotides match TRBD1. V shed 2 bases and J 5 bases; nucleotides not matched to a gene: 2. The CDR3 loop spans 14 amino acids. Germline V gives CDR1 MNHEY, CDR2 SVGAGI. The CDR3 sequence: CASSYPTGTGELFF. The CDR3 DNA is TGTGCCAGCAGTTACCCGACAGGGACCGGGGAGCTGTTTTTT.

This clone was found once. V usage is TRBV5-6 and J usage is TRBJ1-1; no firm D call. The V and J ends lost 4 bases and 1 base respectively, with 14 bases between them. This CDR3 region has 15 residues. Germline assignment: CDR1 SGHDT and CDR2 YYEEEE. CDR3 amino acids: CASSPPRAGNTEAFF. CDR3 nucleotide sequence: TGTGCCAGCAGCCCCCCCCGGGCAGGGAACACTGAAGCTTTCTTT.

The chain recombines TRBV6-5 with TRBJ2-5, with 10 bases matching TRBD1. Unmatched junction bases numbered 6, after V lost 6 bases and J lost 5 bases. Germline V gene lookup returns CDR1 MNHEY and CDR2 SVGAGI. This CDR3 is 14 amino acids long. Here the CDR3 DNA reads TGTGCCAGCAGGTTGGGACAGGGGCTGGAGACCCAGTACTTC. This encodes CASRLGQGLETQYF.

This chain links TRBV10-1 with TRBJ1-2; no clear D. Germline V gene data show CDR1 as WNHNN and CDR2 as SYGVQD (reference sequence). This CDR3 has 16 residues. V lost 0 bases and J 2 bases, leaving 13 bases between the germline ends. This chain's CDR3 is CASSESGPTGNYGYTF. DNA for the CDR3: TGCGCCAGCAGTGAGTCTGGACCGACCGGCAACTATGGCTACACCTTC.